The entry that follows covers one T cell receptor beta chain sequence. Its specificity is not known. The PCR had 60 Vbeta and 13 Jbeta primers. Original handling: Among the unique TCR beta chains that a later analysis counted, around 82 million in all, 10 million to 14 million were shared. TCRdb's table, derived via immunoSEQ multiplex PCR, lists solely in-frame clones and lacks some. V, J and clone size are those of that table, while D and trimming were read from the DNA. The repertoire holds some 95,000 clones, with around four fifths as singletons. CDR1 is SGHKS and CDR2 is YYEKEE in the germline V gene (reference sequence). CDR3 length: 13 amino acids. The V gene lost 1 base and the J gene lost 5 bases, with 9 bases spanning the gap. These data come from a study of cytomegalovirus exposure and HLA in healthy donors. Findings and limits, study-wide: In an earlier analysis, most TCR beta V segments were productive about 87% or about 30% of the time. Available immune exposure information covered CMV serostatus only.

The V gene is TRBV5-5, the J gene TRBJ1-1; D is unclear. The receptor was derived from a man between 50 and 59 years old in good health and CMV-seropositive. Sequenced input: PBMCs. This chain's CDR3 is CASSLYEGTEAFF. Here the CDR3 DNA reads TGTGCCAGCAGCTTGTATGAGGGTACTGAAGCTTTCTTT.